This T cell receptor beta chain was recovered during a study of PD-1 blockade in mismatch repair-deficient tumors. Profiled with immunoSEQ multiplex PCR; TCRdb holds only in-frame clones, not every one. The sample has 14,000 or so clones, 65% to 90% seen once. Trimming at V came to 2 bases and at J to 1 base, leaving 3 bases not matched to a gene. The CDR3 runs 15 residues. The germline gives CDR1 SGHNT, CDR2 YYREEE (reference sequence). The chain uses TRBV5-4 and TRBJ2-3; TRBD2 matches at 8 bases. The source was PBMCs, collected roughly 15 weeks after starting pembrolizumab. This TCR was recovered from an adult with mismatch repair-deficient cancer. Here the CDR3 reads CASSLTGGGTDTQYF. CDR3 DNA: TGTGCCAGCAGCTTAACGGGGGGGGGCACAGATACGCAGTATTTT.